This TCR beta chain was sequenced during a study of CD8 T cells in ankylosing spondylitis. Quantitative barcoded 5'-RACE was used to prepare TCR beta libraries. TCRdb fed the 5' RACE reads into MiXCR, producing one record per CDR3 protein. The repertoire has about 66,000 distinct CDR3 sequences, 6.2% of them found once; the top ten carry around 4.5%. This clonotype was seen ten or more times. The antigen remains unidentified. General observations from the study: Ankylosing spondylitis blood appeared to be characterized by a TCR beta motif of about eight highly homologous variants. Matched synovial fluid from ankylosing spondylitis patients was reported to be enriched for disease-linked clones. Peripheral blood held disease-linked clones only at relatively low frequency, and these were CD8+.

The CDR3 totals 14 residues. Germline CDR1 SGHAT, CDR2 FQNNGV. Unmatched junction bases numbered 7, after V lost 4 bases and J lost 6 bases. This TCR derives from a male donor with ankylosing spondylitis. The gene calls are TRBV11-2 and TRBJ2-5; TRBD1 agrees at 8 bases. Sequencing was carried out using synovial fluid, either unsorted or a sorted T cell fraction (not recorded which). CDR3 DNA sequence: TGTGCCAGCAGCTGGACAGGGTCCCTGCAGACCCAGTACTTC. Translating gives CASSWTGSLQTQYF.